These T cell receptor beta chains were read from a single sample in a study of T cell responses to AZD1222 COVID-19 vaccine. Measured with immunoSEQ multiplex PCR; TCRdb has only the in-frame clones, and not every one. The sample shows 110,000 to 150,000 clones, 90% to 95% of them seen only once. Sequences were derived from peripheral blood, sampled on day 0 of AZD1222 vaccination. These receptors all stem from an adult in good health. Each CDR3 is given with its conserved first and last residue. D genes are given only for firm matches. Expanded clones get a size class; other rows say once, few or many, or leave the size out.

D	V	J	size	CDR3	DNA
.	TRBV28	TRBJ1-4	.	CASSLRGNMGKLFF	TGTGCCAGCAGCCTGCGGGGCAATATGGGAAAACTGTTTTTT
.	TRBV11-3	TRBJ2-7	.	CASSADDYEQYF	TGTGCCAGCAGCGCCGACGACTACGAGCAGTACTTC
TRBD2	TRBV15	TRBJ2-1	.	CATSTPPRGLADTYNEQFF	TGTGCCACCAGCACCCCCCCCCGAGGACTAGCGGATACCTACAATGAGCAGTTCTTC
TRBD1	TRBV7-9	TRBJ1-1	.	CASRQGLNTEAFF	TGTGCCAGCAGACAGGGGTTGAACACTGAAGCTTTCTTT
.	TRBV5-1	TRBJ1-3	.	CASSLVGADSGNTIYF	TGCGCCAGCAGCTTGGTGGGGGCGGACTCTGGAAACACCATATATTTT
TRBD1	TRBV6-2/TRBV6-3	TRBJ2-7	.	CASSGGQGPYEQYF	TGTGCCAGCAGTGGGGGACAGGGTCCCTACGAGCAGTACTTC
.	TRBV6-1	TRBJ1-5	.	CASSEAGVQPQHF	TGTGCCAGCAGTGAAGCGGGCGTTCAGCCCCAGCATTTT
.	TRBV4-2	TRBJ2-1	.	CASSPGESSYNEQFF	TGTGCCAGCAGCCCGGGAGAGAGCTCCTACAATGAGCAGTTCTTC
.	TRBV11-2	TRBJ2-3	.	CASSLGGASTDTQYF	TGTGCCAGCAGCCTCGGGGGCGCTAGCACAGATACGCAGTATTTT
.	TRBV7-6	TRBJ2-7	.	CASSPGGRDLSYEQYF	TGTGCCAGCAGTCCGGGGGGCAGGGACCTTTCCTACGAGCAGTACTTC
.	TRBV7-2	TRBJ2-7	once	CASSLRLGVGEQYF	TGTGCCAGCAGCTTAAGATTAGGGGTGGGAGAGCAGTACTTC
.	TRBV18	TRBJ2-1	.	CASSFGQTYNEQFF	TGTGCCAGCTCATTTGGACAGACCTACAATGAGCAGTTCTTC
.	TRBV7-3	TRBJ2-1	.	CASSADGSYNEQFF	TGTGCCAGCAGCGCTGACGGCTCCTACAATGAGCAGTTCTTC
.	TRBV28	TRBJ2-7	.	CASRPRPSSYEQYF	TGTGCCAGCAGACCGAGACCGTCCTCCTACGAGCAGTACTTC
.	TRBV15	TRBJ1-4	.	CATSRGFRDTSNEKLFF	TGTGCCACCAGCAGAGGATTCCGGGACACCTCGAATGAAAAACTGTTTTTT
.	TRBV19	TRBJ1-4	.	CASKRHPELATNEKLFF	TGTGCCAGTAAACGGCATCCGGAACTTGCAACTAATGAAAAACTGTTTTTT
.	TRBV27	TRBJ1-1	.	CASSPLTLNTEAFF	TGTGCCAGCAGTCCCCTGACTCTAAACACTGAAGCTTTCTTT
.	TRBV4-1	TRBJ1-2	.	CASSQTEDYGYTF	TGCGCCAGCAGCCAGACAGAAGACTATGGCTACACCTTC
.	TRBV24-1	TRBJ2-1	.	CATSDFRTTLNNEQFF	TGTGCCACCAGTGATTTTAGGACTACCCTAAACAATGAGCAGTTCTTC
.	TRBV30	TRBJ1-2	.	CAGTDPNYGYTF	TGTGCCGGGACCGACCCTAACTATGGCTACACCTTC
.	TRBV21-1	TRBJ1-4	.	CAPVPGWGGKLFF	TGTGCCCCCGTCCCAGGGTGGGGGGGAAAACTGTTTTTT
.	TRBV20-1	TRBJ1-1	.	CSASMGRTAFF	TGCAGTGCTAGTATGGGGCGGACAGCTTTCTTT
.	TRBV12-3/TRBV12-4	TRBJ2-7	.	CASSLTGRAEQYF	TGTGCCAGCAGTTTAACCGGGAGAGCCGAGCAGTACTTC
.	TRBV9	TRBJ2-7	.	CASSVGGMAGEQYF	TGTGCCAGCAGCGTAGGGGGGATGGCGGGCGAGCAGTACTTC
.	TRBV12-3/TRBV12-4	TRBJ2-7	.	CASSRTRYEQYF	TGTGCCAGCAGCCGAACTCGGTACGAGCAGTACTTC
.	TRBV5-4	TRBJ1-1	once	CASSPGLGTEAFF	TGTGCCAGCAGCCCGGGCCTTGGGACTGAAGCTTTCTTT
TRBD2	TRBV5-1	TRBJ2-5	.	CASRGLERELPETQYF	TGCGCCAGCAGGGGCCTAGAGCGGGAGCTTCCGGAGACCCAGTACTTC
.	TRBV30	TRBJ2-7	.	CAWSPAISYEQYF	TGTGCCTGGAGTCCAGCTATCTCCTACGAGCAGTACTTC
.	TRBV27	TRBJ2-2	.	CASSSAGELFF	TGTGCCAGCAGTTCGGCCGGGGAGCTGTTTTTT
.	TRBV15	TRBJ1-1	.	CATSRDLGNWAFF	TGTGCCACCAGCAGAGATCTGGGGAATTGGGCTTTCTTT
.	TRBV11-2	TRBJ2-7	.	CASSFGTSSYEQYF	TGTGCCAGCAGTTTCGGGACCTCTTCCTACGAGCAGTACTTC